In its sample, the clone carrying this TCR beta chain was seen many times. The antigen remains unidentified. Sequencing libraries of naive CD8 cells derived from approximately 20,000 to 980,000 sorted cells with 10%, 30% or 50% RNA. The data derive from a study of molecular identifiers for immune sequencing clone quantification. Study context: Across replicate runs, RNA obtained from about 21,000 or 97,000 naive CD8 cells was divided into five, with four undergoing sequencing. Points from the study as a whole: With a barcode shared among identical TCR molecules, highly expanded clone sizes could be underestimated.

The CDR3 is 14 residues long. From germline, CDR1 is MDHEN and CDR2 SYDVKM. The trim removed 5 bases at V and 2 bases at J, leaving 6 bases unmatched. Bulk TCR libraries were made with methods that had been previously described and with listed TCR primers. TCRdb re-called the PCR reads through MiXCR, storing one row per CDR3 protein. Of 300,000 to 400,000 distinct CDR3 sequences in the sample, about a fifth are singletons; the top ten hold approximately 0.8%. The receptor was derived from a human donor in good health. Some libraries in this study had Jurkat cell RNA spiked in. Sequencing used naive CD8+ T cells from blood, with Jurkat cell RNA spiked in. Subset: FACS-sorted CD8+CD4-CCR7+CD45RA+ naive T cells. This chain connects TRBV28 to TRBJ2-7, with 7 bases lining up with TRBD1. For the CDR3, the DNA is TGTGCCAGCAGTCACAGGGGCGCGGCCTACGAGCAGTACTTC. Protein product: CASSHRGAAYEQYF.